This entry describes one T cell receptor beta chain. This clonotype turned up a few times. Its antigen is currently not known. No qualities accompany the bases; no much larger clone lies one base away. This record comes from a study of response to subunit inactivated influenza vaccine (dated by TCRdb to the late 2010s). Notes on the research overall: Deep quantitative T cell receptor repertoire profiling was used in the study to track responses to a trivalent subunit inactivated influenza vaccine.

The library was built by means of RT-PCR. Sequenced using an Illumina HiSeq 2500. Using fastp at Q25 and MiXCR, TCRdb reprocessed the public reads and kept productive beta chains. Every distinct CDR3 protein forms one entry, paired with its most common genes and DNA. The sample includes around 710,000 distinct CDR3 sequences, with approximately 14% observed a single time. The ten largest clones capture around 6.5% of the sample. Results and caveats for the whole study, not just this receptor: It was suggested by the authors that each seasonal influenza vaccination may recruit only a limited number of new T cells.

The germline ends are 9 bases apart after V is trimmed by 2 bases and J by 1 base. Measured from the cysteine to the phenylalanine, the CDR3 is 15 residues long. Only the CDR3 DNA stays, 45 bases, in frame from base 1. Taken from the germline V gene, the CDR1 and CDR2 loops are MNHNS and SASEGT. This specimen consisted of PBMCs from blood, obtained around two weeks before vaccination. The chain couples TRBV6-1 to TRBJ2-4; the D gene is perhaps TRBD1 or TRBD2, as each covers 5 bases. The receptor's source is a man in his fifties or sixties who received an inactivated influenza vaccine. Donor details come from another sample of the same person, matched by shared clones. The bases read TGTGCCAGCAGTGAACCCGGGACCGCCAAAAACATTCAGTACTTC. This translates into CASSEPGTAKNIQYF.